Listed below are T cell receptor beta chains from one sample, sequenced in a study of blood T cell repertoires in COVID-19. The protocol was immunoSEQ multiplex PCR, while the TCRdb copy is restricted to in-frame clones and leaves out a portion. Seen here are approximately 230,000 clones, about 80% observed once, and the top ten hold about 10%. What was sequenced was peripheral blood. Every receptor here comes from a man older than 75 with acute or convalescent COVID-19. Each CDR3 is given with its conserved first and last residue. D genes are given only for firm matches. The listing skips clone size in some rows; elsewhere it reads once, few, many or a size class.

v_call: TRBV3-1/TRBV3-2
j_call: TRBJ1-6
d_call: .
clone_size: once
cdr3_nt: TGTGCCAGCAGCCCGCAGGATAATTCACCCCTCCACTTT
cdr3_aa: CASSPQDNSPLHF

v_call: TRBV28
j_call: TRBJ2-2
d_call: TRBD1
clone_size: once
cdr3_nt: TGTGCCAGCAGTGCCCCGGGACAGATGAACACCGGGGAGCTGTTTTTT
cdr3_aa: CASSAPGQMNTGELFF

v_call: TRBV24-1
j_call: TRBJ2-7
d_call: TRBD1
clone_size: .
cdr3_nt: TGTGCCACCAGTGATCCGGGACAGGGGCACTACGAGCAGTACTTC
cdr3_aa: CATSDPGQGHYEQYF

v_call: TRBV6-5
j_call: TRBJ1-6
d_call: .
clone_size: .
cdr3_nt: TGTGCCAGCAGACCTCAGAGGAGAACCGCACCCCTCCACTTT
cdr3_aa: CASRPQRRTAPLHF

v_call: TRBV4-2
j_call: TRBJ1-1
d_call: .
clone_size: .
cdr3_nt: TGTGCCAGCAGCCAGCCGGGAGTGAACACTGAAGCTTTCTTT
cdr3_aa: CASSQPGVNTEAFF

v_call: TRBV6-6
j_call: TRBJ2-1
d_call: .
clone_size: .
cdr3_nt: TGTGCCAGCAGTTACTCCTCGTACAATGAGCAGTTCTTC
cdr3_aa: CASSYSSYNEQFF

v_call: TRBV19
j_call: TRBJ2-7
d_call: .
clone_size: .
cdr3_nt: TGTGCCACGGCACCAACACGGACAGGCGGACTATACGAGCAGTACTTC
cdr3_aa: CATAPTRTGGLYEQYF

v_call: TRBV10-3
j_call: TRBJ2-1
d_call: .
clone_size: .
cdr3_nt: TGTGCCATCAGTGAGTCGGGCCGACAGGTATACAATGAGCAGTTCTTC
cdr3_aa: CAISESGRQVYNEQFF

v_call: TRBV6-6
j_call: TRBJ2-7
d_call: TRBD1
clone_size: .
cdr3_nt: TGTGCCACGATAAGACAGGGGAACGAGCAGTACTTC
cdr3_aa: CATIRQGNEQYF

v_call: TRBV5-1
j_call: TRBJ2-7
d_call: TRBD2
clone_size: .
cdr3_nt: TGCGCCAGCAGCTTACTAGCGCAGGACTCCTACGAGCAGTACTTC
cdr3_aa: CASSLLAQDSYEQYF

v_call: TRBV11-1
j_call: TRBJ1-1
d_call: .
clone_size: .
cdr3_nt: TGTGCCAGCATGCTACCGGGATCGAACACTGAAGCTTTCTTT
cdr3_aa: CASMLPGSNTEAFF

v_call: TRBV3-1/TRBV3-2
j_call: TRBJ2-7
d_call: .
clone_size: .
cdr3_nt: TGTGCCAGCAGCCAAGGTGACAGGGAGGTGTACTTC
cdr3_aa: CASSQGDREVYF

v_call: TRBV18
j_call: TRBJ1-2
d_call: TRBD1
clone_size: once
cdr3_nt: TGTGCCAGCTCACCAATTGGGACAGCTGATACGCACTATGGCTACACCTTC
cdr3_aa: CASSPIGTADTHYGYTF

v_call: TRBV7-2
j_call: TRBJ1-3
d_call: .
clone_size: .
cdr3_nt: TGTGCCAGCAGCTTCGACAGGAGCTCTGGAAACACCATATATTTT
cdr3_aa: CASSFDRSSGNTIYF

v_call: TRBV6-2/TRBV6-3
j_call: TRBJ1-1
d_call: .
clone_size: .
cdr3_nt: TGTGCCAGCAGCCGAAACCAGGGGCTCGAAGCTTTCTTT
cdr3_aa: CASSRNQGLEAFF

v_call: TRBV19
j_call: TRBJ1-2
d_call: TRBD1
clone_size: .
cdr3_nt: TGTGCCAGTAGTGAGGGACAGGGGGCCAATGGCTACACCTTC
cdr3_aa: CASSEGQGANGYTF

v_call: TRBV4-1
j_call: TRBJ1-2
d_call: .
clone_size: .
cdr3_nt: TGCGCCAGCAGCCAAGATGGCCCCTGGACAGCTAACTATGGCTACACCTTC
cdr3_aa: CASSQDGPWTANYGYTF

v_call: TRBV7-2
j_call: TRBJ1-6
d_call: TRBD1
clone_size: .
cdr3_nt: TGTGCCAGCAGCTACGGGGGACAGGGTGCACCCCTCCACTTT
cdr3_aa: CASSYGGQGAPLHF

v_call: TRBV19
j_call: TRBJ1-3
d_call: TRBD1
clone_size: .
cdr3_nt: TGTGCCAGTATCCGGGACAGCTCAAGAAACACCATATATTTT
cdr3_aa: CASIRDSSRNTIYF

v_call: TRBV7-2
j_call: TRBJ1-1
d_call: .
clone_size: .
cdr3_nt: TGTGCCAGCAGCTTATCCGCAGGCGGGGGCACTGAAGCTTTCTTT
cdr3_aa: CASSLSAGGGTEAFF

v_call: TRBV18
j_call: TRBJ1-1
d_call: TRBD1
clone_size: once
cdr3_nt: TGTGCCAGCTCACCACCGGCGACAGGGGGGAACACTGAAGCTTTCTTT
cdr3_aa: CASSPPATGGNTEAFF

v_call: TRBV3-1/TRBV3-2
j_call: TRBJ2-7
d_call: .
clone_size: .
cdr3_nt: TGTGCCAGCAGCCCTAAGTGGGGAGCGGCGTCCTACGAGCAGTACTTC
cdr3_aa: CASSPKWGAASYEQYF

v_call: TRBV19
j_call: TRBJ2-5
d_call: .
clone_size: .
cdr3_nt: TGTGCCAGTAGATTGCAGGGGTCACAAGAGACCCAGTACTTC
cdr3_aa: CASRLQGSQETQYF

v_call: TRBV15
j_call: TRBJ1-2
d_call: .
clone_size: once
cdr3_nt: TGTGCCACCAGCAGAGATCAGCGCGGGGGCTACACCTTC
cdr3_aa: CATSRDQRGGYTF

v_call: TRBV3-1/TRBV3-2
j_call: TRBJ1-5
d_call: TRBD1
clone_size: once
cdr3_nt: TGTGCCAGCAGCCTAGGGACAGGCCCTAGCAATCAGCCCCAGCATTTT
cdr3_aa: CASSLGTGPSNQPQHF

v_call: TRBV18
j_call: TRBJ2-1
d_call: .
clone_size: .
cdr3_nt: TGTGCCAGCTCACCACAGGAGGGCAGGAATGAGCAGTTCTTC
cdr3_aa: CASSPQEGRNEQFF

v_call: TRBV9
j_call: TRBJ1-6
d_call: .
clone_size: .
cdr3_nt: TGTGCCAGCAGCTTAGACGGTCATAATTCACCCCTCCACTTT
cdr3_aa: CASSLDGHNSPLHF

v_call: TRBV9
j_call: TRBJ1-6
d_call: TRBD1
clone_size: .
cdr3_nt: TGTGCCAGCAGCGGGGACAGGAGCTCCTATAATTCACCCCTCCACTTT
cdr3_aa: CASSGDRSSYNSPLHF

v_call: TRBV5-1
j_call: TRBJ1-1
d_call: .
clone_size: .
cdr3_nt: TGCGCCAGCAGCCGGGCGGGGATGAACACTGAAGCTTTCTTT
cdr3_aa: CASSRAGMNTEAFF

v_call: TRBV7-6
j_call: TRBJ2-2
d_call: .
clone_size: .
cdr3_nt: TGTGCCAGCAGCTTAGAATGGCGGGAAATAAACACCGGGGAGCTGTTTTTT
cdr3_aa: CASSLEWREINTGELFF

v_call: TRBV24-1
j_call: TRBJ2-5
d_call: TRBD1
clone_size: .
cdr3_nt: TGTGCCACCAGTGATTACGTCGGGACAGGGATAAAGGAGACCCAGTACTTC
cdr3_aa: CATSDYVGTGIKETQYF

v_call: TRBV19
j_call: TRBJ1-6
d_call: TRBD1
clone_size: .
cdr3_nt: TGTGCCAGTAGTATAGAGCCGGGACAGTGGAGGTCACCCCTCCACTTT
cdr3_aa: CASSIEPGQWRSPLHF

v_call: TRBV2
j_call: TRBJ1-5
d_call: TRBD1
clone_size: .
cdr3_nt: TGTGCCAGCAAGACCAGGGGGCATCAGCCCCAGCATTTT
cdr3_aa: CASKTRGHQPQHF

v_call: TRBV5-6
j_call: TRBJ1-3
d_call: TRBD1
clone_size: .
cdr3_nt: TGTGCCAGCAGCTTGGTGGCAGGGGGCGCGGGAAGGACCATATATTTT
cdr3_aa: CASSLVAGGAGRTIYF

v_call: TRBV28
j_call: TRBJ2-2
d_call: .
clone_size: .
cdr3_nt: TGTGCCAGCAGCTTTGTACCCCCCGGGGGAATTAAAACCGGGGAGCTGTTTTTT
cdr3_aa: CASSFVPPGGIKTGELFF

v_call: TRBV5-5
j_call: TRBJ1-4
d_call: .
clone_size: .
cdr3_nt: TGTGCCAGCAGCTTGAGTCAGGGCCGTGAAAAACTGTTTTTT
cdr3_aa: CASSLSQGREKLFF

v_call: TRBV18
j_call: TRBJ2-7
d_call: TRBD1
clone_size: .
cdr3_nt: TGTGCCAGCTCACCACGACAGGGGGCTTCCTACGAGCAGTACTTC
cdr3_aa: CASSPRQGASYEQYF

v_call: TRBV30
j_call: TRBJ1-6
d_call: .
clone_size: .
cdr3_nt: TGTGCCTGGAGCCGCCAGGGGTCCAAATCACCCCTCCACTTT
cdr3_aa: CAWSRQGSKSPLHF

v_call: TRBV5-1
j_call: TRBJ2-7
d_call: TRBD2
clone_size: .
cdr3_nt: TGCGCCAGCAGCTCCGGGACTAGCGGGAGGCAAGGGGGGCAGTACTTC
cdr3_aa: CASSSGTSGRQGGQYF

v_call: TRBV25-1
j_call: TRBJ2-7
d_call: TRBD1
clone_size: .
cdr3_nt: TGTGCCAGCAGTGACTTAGGGGGCAGGAACGAGCAGTACTTC
cdr3_aa: CASSDLGGRNEQYF

v_call: TRBV5-4
j_call: TRBJ1-2
d_call: .
clone_size: .
cdr3_nt: TGTGCCAGCACTGTTCCTGGGCACGACTATGGCTACACCTTC
cdr3_aa: CASTVPGHDYGYTF

v_call: TRBV7-9
j_call: TRBJ2-7
d_call: TRBD2
clone_size: once
cdr3_nt: TGTGCCAGCAGCCCCCTCCTCGGGAGCGGGGGCTCCGAGCAGTACTTC
cdr3_aa: CASSPLLGSGGSEQYF

v_call: TRBV6-5
j_call: TRBJ1-3
d_call: TRBD1
clone_size: .
cdr3_nt: TGTGCCAGCAGTTACTCGGACAGGCGCTCTGGAAACACCATATATTTT
cdr3_aa: CASSYSDRRSGNTIYF

v_call: TRBV28
j_call: TRBJ1-6
d_call: .
clone_size: .
cdr3_nt: TGTGCCAGCAGTTTATGGAGCGGTAATTCACCCCTCCACTTT
cdr3_aa: CASSLWSGNSPLHF

v_call: TRBV12-5
j_call: TRBJ2-3
d_call: .
clone_size: once
cdr3_nt: TGTGCTAGTGGTTTTATGGGGGGAAGCACAGATACGCAGTATTTT
cdr3_aa: CASGFMGGSTDTQYF

v_call: TRBV2
j_call: TRBJ2-3
d_call: TRBD1
clone_size: .
cdr3_nt: TGTGCCAGCAGTGGACAGGGGCGCACAGATACGCAGTATTTT
cdr3_aa: CASSGQGRTDTQYF

v_call: TRBV6-5
j_call: TRBJ2-7
d_call: TRBD1
clone_size: .
cdr3_nt: TGTGCCAGCAGTTACAGGGGGCCTTCCTACGAGCAGTACTTC
cdr3_aa: CASSYRGPSYEQYF

v_call: TRBV7-2
j_call: TRBJ1-1
d_call: TRBD1
clone_size: .
cdr3_nt: TGTGCCAGCAGCCTCACCGGGACAGGGAACACTGAAGCTTTCTTT
cdr3_aa: CASSLTGTGNTEAFF

v_call: TRBV24-1
j_call: TRBJ2-7
d_call: .
clone_size: .
cdr3_nt: TGTGCCACCAGCCCGGGAGTGGGGTCCTACGAGCAGTACTTC
cdr3_aa: CATSPGVGSYEQYF